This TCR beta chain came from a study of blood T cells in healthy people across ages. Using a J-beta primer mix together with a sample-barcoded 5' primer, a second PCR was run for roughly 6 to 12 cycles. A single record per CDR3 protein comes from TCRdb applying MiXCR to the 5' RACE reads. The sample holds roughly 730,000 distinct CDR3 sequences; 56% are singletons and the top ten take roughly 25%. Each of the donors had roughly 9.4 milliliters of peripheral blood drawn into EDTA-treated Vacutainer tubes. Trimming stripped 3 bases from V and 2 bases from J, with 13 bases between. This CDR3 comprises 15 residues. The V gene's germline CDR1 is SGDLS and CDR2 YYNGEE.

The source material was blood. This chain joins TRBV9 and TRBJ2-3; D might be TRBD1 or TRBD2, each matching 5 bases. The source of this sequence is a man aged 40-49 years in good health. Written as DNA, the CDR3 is TGTGCCAGCAGCGCACGGGACCGCCCCACAGATACGCAGTATTTT. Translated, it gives CASSARDRPTDTQYF.